The 27 T cell receptor beta chains presented below share a single source sample, sequenced in a study of cytomegalovirus exposure and HLA in healthy donors. Both 60 Vbeta primers and 13 Jbeta primers went into the PCR. Assay used: immunoSEQ multiplex PCR; TCRdb lists only in-frame clones, some missing. This table holds roughly 150,000 clones, 60% to 80% found once. The sequenced sample consisted of PBMCs. The source is a woman aged 30 to 39 in good health and CMV-seronegative.

This clone was observed once. The CDR3 DNA reads as TGCGCCAGCAGCTTGGGACACGGGAACACTGAAGCTTTCTTT. Translated, it gives CASSLGHGNTEAFF. This chain joins TRBV5-1 and TRBJ1-1; no clear D gene. The V and J ends lost 0 bases and 1 base respectively, with 7 bases between them. This CDR3 contains 14 residues. The germline CDR1 and CDR2 sequences are SGHRS and YFSETQ.

This clone was picked up one time. The gene calls are TRBV13 and TRBJ2-3; TRBD2 is a possible D gene (6 bases). Germline CDR1 and CDR2: PRHDT and FYEKMQ (reference sequence). This CDR3 region has 13 residues. Trimming took 6 bases from V and 4 from J, leaving 11 bases between them. In DNA, the CDR3 is TGTGCCAGCAGACCCCGGGACTCAGATACGCAGTATTTT. This encodes CASRPRDSDTQYF.

The chain links TRBV27 to TRBJ2-1; 11 nucleotides align to TRBD2. This CDR3 spans 14 amino acids. Germline values: CDR1 MNHEY, CDR2 SMNVEV (reference sequence). V dropped 5 bases and J dropped 10; count of bases not matched to a gene: 7. CDR3 DNA sequence: TGTGCCAGCAGTCCACTAGCGGGGGTTGGAGAGCAGTTCTTC. It is translated as CASSPLAGVGEQFF.

J is TRBJ2-2 and V is TRBV7-9; TRBD2 matches 7 bases. J lost 7 bases, V lost 5 bases, and 7 bases had no gene match. Germline CDR1 reads SEHNR; CDR2 reads FQNEAQ (reference sequence). The CDR3 has 14 residues. CDR3 in amino acids: CASSAGDRFGELFF. In nucleotides, the CDR3 is TGTGCCAGCAGCGCGGGGGACCGGTTCGGGGAGCTGTTTTTT. The whole variable domain, filled in from reference TRBV7-9 and TRBJ2-2, reads DTGVSQNPRHKITKRGQNVTFRCDPISEHNRLYWYRQTLGQGPEFLTYFQNEAQLEKSRLLSDRFSAERPKGSFSTLEIQRTEQGDSAMYLCASSAGDRFGELFFGEGSRLTVL.

This clone was found a few times. The chain couples TRBV9 to TRBJ2-7; 7 nucleotides match TRBD1. V lost 3 bases, J lost 0 bases, and 6 bases stayed unmatched. Germline assignment: CDR1 SGDLS and CDR2 YYNGEE. The CDR3 sequence is 15 residues long. The CDR3 region is CASSGGQDSSYEQYF. The CDR3 region has the DNA TGTGCCAGCAGCGGTGGACAGGATTCCTCCTACGAGCAGTACTTC.

In regard to this clone: The same CDR3 arises from other DNA sequences in this sample as well. The V gene is TRBV30, the J gene TRBJ1-4; weak D call: TRBD1 (6 bases). Per the germline V gene, CDR1 is GTSNPN and CDR2 is SVGIG (reference sequence). CDR3 length equals 13 residues. V dropped 0 bases and J dropped 5 bases, with 7 bases sitting between them. The CDR3 sequence is CAWSVRGNEKLFF. In DNA form, the CDR3 reads TGTGCCTGGAGTGTCAGGGGAAATGAAAAACTGTTTTTT.

The CDR3 protein is CASSPTQGATNSPLHF. CDR3 DNA: TGCGCCAGCAGCCCGACACAGGGGGCAACGAATTCACCCCTCCACTTT. This sequence joins TRBV5-1 and TRBJ1-6; 9 bases map to TRBD1. The CDR3 covers 16 residues. CDR1 is SGHRS, CDR2 YFSETQ, per germline. V shed 4 bases and J 7 bases; nucleotides not matched to a gene: 9.

This clone has a handful of counts. The chain employs TRBV11-2 and TRBJ2-7; D not certain. V was trimmed by 7 bases and J by 5 bases, leaving 15 bases between them. Per the germline V gene, CDR1 is SGHAT and CDR2 is FQNNGV. The CDR3 is made up of 13 amino acids. CDR3 protein: CASNSLGRHEQYF. The CDR3 DNA follows: TGTGCCAGCAACTCGCTAGGTAGGCACGAGCAGTACTTC.

The rearrangement links TRBV4-3 to TRBJ1-6, with D unclear. V was cut by 1 base and J by 8 bases, with 6 bases left in between. The germline V gene encodes CDR1 LGHNA and CDR2 YSLEER. The CDR3 has 13 residues. DNA of the CDR3: TGCGCCAGCAGCCAAGTGCGGGATTCACCCCTCCACTTT. Protein sequence: CASSQVRDSPLHF.

The chain joins TRBV19 to TRBJ1-2; the D gene is possibly TRBD1 (6 bases). The CDR3 extends over 13 amino acids. Germline CDR1 and CDR2: LNHDA and SQIVND (reference sequence). Trimming removed 3 bases from V and 6 bases from J, with 11 bases in between. The CDR3 region has the DNA TGTGCCAGTAGTATTGGGGACACCCATGGCTACACCTTC. Residues: CASSIGDTHGYTF.

J is TRBJ2-3 and V is TRBV5-4, with D perhaps TRBD2 (6 bases). CDR1 SGHNT and CDR2 YYREEE come from the germline V gene (reference sequence). The CDR3 extends over 14 amino acids. V lost 4 bases and J 6 bases, leaving 15 bases between the germline ends. The CDR3 loop is CASSGGLFMDTQYF. Here the CDR3 DNA reads TGTGCCAGCAGCGGGGGGTTGTTCATGGATACGCAGTATTTT.

The V call is TRBV6-6, the J call TRBJ1-3; D call uncertain. Trimming cost V 0 bases and J 0 bases, with 9 bases left between them. The CDR3 has 16 amino acids. CDR1 and CDR2 (germline): MNHNY, SVGAGI (reference sequence). The DNA of the CDR3 is TGTGCCAGCAGTTACTCCGGGAGTCTCTCTGGAAACACCATATATTTT. Translating gives CASSYSGSLSGNTIYF.

The chain recombines TRBV5-1 with TRBJ2-3; 9 bases align to TRBD2. With V trimmed by 4 bases and J by 5 bases, 11 bases remained unmatched. The CDR3 is 16 amino acids. Germline CDR1 SGHRS, CDR2 YFSETQ. The CDR3 spells CASSAPERGVGDTQYF. DNA of the CDR3: TGCGCCAGCAGCGCTCCCGAGCGGGGGGTTGGAGATACGCAGTATTTT.

The chain recombines TRBV5-1 with TRBJ2-3; TRBD1 might be the D (6 bases). V lost 1 base and J lost 3, with 9 bases in between. The CDR3 extends over 14 amino acids. In germline, CDR1 is SGHRS, CDR2 YFSETQ. The CDR3 sequence: CASSLLTGTDTQYF. The CDR3 nucleotides read TGCGCCAGCAGCTTGTTGACAGGAACAGATACGCAGTATTTT.

The CDR3 region is CASSGPGGETQYF. In DNA form, the CDR3 reads TGTGCCAGCAGTGGACCGGGGGGAGAGACCCAGTACTTC. The rearrangement links TRBV2 to TRBJ2-5; TRBD2 agrees at 7 bases. The trim removed 4 bases at V and 4 bases at J, leaving 3 bases unmatched. Germline CDR1 and CDR2: SNHLY and FYNNEI. The CDR3 length is 13 residues.

This sequence joins TRBV2 and TRBJ1-4; D gene unclear. V shed 8 bases and J shed 4 bases, with 14 bases lying between them. The CDR3 totals 14 residues. Per germline, CDR1 SNHLY and CDR2 FYNNEI. The CDR3 protein is CASGSRQINEKLFF. Here the CDR3 DNA reads TGTGCCAGCGGATCGCGACAAATTAATGAAAAACTGTTTTTT.

J is TRBJ1-1 and V is TRBV5-1, with D possibly TRBD1 on 5 matching bases. This CDR3 contains 14 residues. V shed 1 base and J shed 6 bases, with 13 bases lying between them. Germline loops: CDR1 SGHRS, CDR2 YFSETQ. CDR3 sequence reads: CASSLPGRGAEAFF. The CDR3, as DNA: TGCGCCAGCAGCTTGCCTGGACGGGGGGCTGAAGCTTTCTTT.

V usage is TRBV4-1 and J usage is TRBJ1-2; TRBD1 aligns across 9 bases. CDR3 length: 15 residues. The V and J ends lost 3 bases and 8 bases, in that order; junction bases with no gene match: 10. Germline CDR1 MGHRA, CDR2 YSYEKL. CDR3 sequence reads: CASSHAGTGQGGYTF. The CDR3 DNA reads TGCGCCAGCAGCCACGCTGGGACAGGGCAAGGGGGCTACACCTTC.

The chain uses TRBV6-6 and TRBJ1-5; D not certain. The CDR3 sequence is 13 residues long. Trimming cost V 4 bases and J 5 bases, with 9 bases left between them. Germline CDR1 and CDR2: MNHNY and SVGAGI (reference sequence). CDR3 sequence: CASSSLLYQPQHF. The CDR3 nucleotides read TGTGCCAGCAGTTCCCTACTTTATCAGCCCCAGCATTTT.

The rearrangement links TRBV10-1 to TRBJ1-1; no clear D. The CDR3 consists of 13 residues. Trimming took 9 bases from V and 0 from J, leaving 11 bases between them. Germline V gene data show CDR1 as WNHNN and CDR2 as SYGVQD (reference sequence). CDR3 protein: CASGPRLNTEAFF. CDR3 DNA: TGCGCCAGTGGTCCGAGATTGAACACTGAAGCTTTCTTT.

The genes are TRBV30 and TRBJ2-5, with D possibly being TRBD1 (6 bases). This CDR3 has 12 amino acids. Germline V gives CDR1 GTSNPN, CDR2 SVGIG (reference sequence). The ends were cut back, 5 bases at V and 5 bases at J, with 12 bases in the middle. The CDR3 region is CAWVQGRETQYF. The DNA for the CDR3 is TGTGCCTGGGTACAGGGCCGGGAGACCCAGTACTTC.

The chain is built from TRBV11-2 and TRBJ1-1; D uncertain. This CDR3 is built from 12 residues. Between the trimmed V and J ends, which lost 4 bases and 4 bases, there was a span of 7 bases. Per germline, CDR1 SGHAT and CDR2 FQNNGV. The CDR3 nucleotides are TGTGCCAGCAGCTCCTCCCGCACTGAAGCTTTCTTT. This gives the protein CASSSSRTEAFF.

This clone has only one observation. The CDR3 here is CASSLVVRGAYEQYF. The CDR3 DNA sequence: TGTGCCAGCAGCTTAGTAGTTAGGGGCGCCTACGAGCAGTACTTC. The chain joins TRBV7-2 to TRBJ2-7, with D tentatively TRBD1 (5 bases). V was cut by 1 base and J by 2 bases, with 12 bases left in between. The CDR3 covers 15 residues. Germline V gene sequence: CDR1 SGHTA, CDR2 FQGNSA.

The chain is built from TRBV5-6 and TRBJ2-5; 9 bases align to TRBD2. V shed 2 bases, J shed 0 bases, and the junction held 11 bases outside the gene matches. Per germline, CDR1 SGHDT and CDR2 YYEEEE. This CDR3 has 18 residues. The CDR3 loop reads CASSLWTRTSGYQETQYF. Written as DNA, the CDR3 is TGTGCCAGCAGCTTATGGACTAGAACTAGCGGGTACCAAGAGACCCAGTACTTC.

V is TRBV4-1 and J is TRBJ1-2; D remains unclear. The CDR3 runs to 13 residues. The ends were cut back, 4 bases at V and 4 bases at J, with 10 bases in the middle. CDR1 and CDR2 from the germline V gene are MGHRA and YSYEKL. CDR3 sequence (DNA): TGCGCCAGCAGCCCCCTAGGCCTCTATGGCTACACCTTC. Translated: CASSPLGLYGYTF.

The V and J genes are TRBV6-6 and TRBJ1-1, with TRBD1 identical over 7 bases. This CDR3 has 14 amino acids. The junction had 14 bases not matched to a gene; V was cut back by 5 bases and J by 11 bases. Germline-derived CDR1 and CDR2 are MNHNY and SVGAGI (reference sequence). The CDR3 loop is CASSPGRGGADAFF. Written as DNA, the CDR3 is TGTGCCAGCAGTCCAGGTCGAGGGGGCGCCGATGCTTTCTTT.

V is TRBV9 and J is TRBJ1-2; TRBD1 is a possible D gene (5 bases). This CDR3 has 14 residues. Germline CDR1 and CDR2: SGDLS and YYNGEE. The V end was cut by 3 bases, the J end by 4 bases, with 13 bases between. Here the CDR3 DNA reads TGTGCCAGCAGCGGGACACCTTCTCTCTATGGCTACACCTTC. Translated, it gives CASSGTPSLYGYTF.